This TCR beta chain is drawn from a study of CD8 T cells in Susac syndrome. RNA, at about 0.5 to 1 ug, was reverse transcribed with random hexamers. TCRdb recomputed calls from the immunoSEQ multiplex PCR reads with MiXCR, one row per CDR3 protein. The sample yields about 200,000 distinct CDR3 sequences, about 95% seen once. The V gene end was trimmed by 3 bases and the J gene end by 6 bases; junction bases not matched to a gene: 4. The CDR3 runs to 16 residues. Germline lookup yields CDR1 KGHDR and CDR2 SFDVKD. The T cells that were sequenced for TCR beta were CD8+ and CD4+ cells from blood. In the multiple sclerosis control group, patients were treatment-naive and had stable or active relapsing-remitting disease.

This TCR derives from a human donor with multiple sclerosis. Specimen: CD4+ T cells from PBMCs. V and J are TRBV24-1 and TRBJ2-1, with 13 bases lining up with TRBD2. The CDR3 DNA reads as TGTGCCACCAGTGATCCGACTAGCGGGGGGACCAATGAGCAGTTCTTC. Translation: CATSDPTSGGTNEQFF.